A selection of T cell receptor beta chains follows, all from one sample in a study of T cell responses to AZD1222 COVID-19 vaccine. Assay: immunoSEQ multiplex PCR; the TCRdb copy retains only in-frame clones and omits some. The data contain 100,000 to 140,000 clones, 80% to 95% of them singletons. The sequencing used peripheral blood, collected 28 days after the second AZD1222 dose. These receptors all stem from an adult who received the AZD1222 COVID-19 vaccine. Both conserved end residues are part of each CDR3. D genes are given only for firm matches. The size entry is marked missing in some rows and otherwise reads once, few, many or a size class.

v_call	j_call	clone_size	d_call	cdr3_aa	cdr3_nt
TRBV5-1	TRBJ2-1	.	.	CASSLDRFEQFF	TGCGCCAGCAGCTTGGACAGGTTCGAGCAGTTCTTC
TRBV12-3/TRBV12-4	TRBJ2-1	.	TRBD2	CASRWTRDNEQFF	TGTGCCAGCAGGTGGACTAGAGACAATGAGCAGTTCTTC
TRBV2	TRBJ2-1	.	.	CASSEKGPKGFGEQFF	TGTGCCAGCAGTGAAAAGGGACCCAAGGGATTCGGTGAGCAGTTCTTC
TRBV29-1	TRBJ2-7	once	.	CSVEHQGKGSYEQYF	TGCAGCGTTGAACACCAGGGGAAGGGGTCCTACGAGCAGTACTTC
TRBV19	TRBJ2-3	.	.	CASSIKAERADTQYF	TGTGCCAGTAGTATAAAGGCAGAACGGGCAGATACGCAGTATTTT
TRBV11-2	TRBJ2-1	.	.	CASSSRTRGNEQFF	TGTGCCAGCAGCTCCCGGACGAGGGGGAATGAGCAGTTCTTC
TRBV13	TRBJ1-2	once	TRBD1	CASSLGGTGGLWSSNYGYTF	TGTGCCAGCAGCTTAGGAGGGACAGGGGGCCTCTGGTCATCGAACTATGGCTACACCTTC
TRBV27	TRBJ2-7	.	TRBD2	CASSLASGEISYEQYF	TGTGCCAGCAGTTTAGCTAGCGGGGAAATCTCCTACGAGCAGTACTTC
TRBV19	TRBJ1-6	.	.	CASSIGGASPLHF	TGTGCCAGTAGTATAGGGGGAGCCTCACCCCTCCACTTT
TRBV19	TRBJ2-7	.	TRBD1	CASSMSTGGMGEQYF	TGTGCCAGTAGTATGTCGACAGGGGGCATGGGGGAGCAGTACTTC
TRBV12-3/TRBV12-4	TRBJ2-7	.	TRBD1	CASSGTAPYEQYF	TGTGCCAGCAGTGGGACAGCGCCTTACGAGCAGTACTTC
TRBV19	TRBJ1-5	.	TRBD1	CASKRTGGGQPQHF	TGTGCCAGTAAAAGAACAGGGGGAGGTCAGCCCCAGCATTTT
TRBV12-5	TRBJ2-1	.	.	CASGLVEGNNEQFF	TGTGCTAGTGGTTTGGTAGAGGGCAACAATGAGCAGTTCTTC
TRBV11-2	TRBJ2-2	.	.	CASSLHPGELFF	TGTGCCAGCAGCTTACATCCCGGGGAGCTGTTTTTT
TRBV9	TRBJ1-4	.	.	CASSPRTDNEKLFF	TGTGCCAGCAGTCCCCGGACGGACAATGAAAAACTGTTTTTT
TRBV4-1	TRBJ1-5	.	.	CASSQGTYQPQHF	TGCGCCAGCAGCCAGGGGACCTATCAGCCCCAGCATTTT
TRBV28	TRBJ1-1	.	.	CASTLTTAMNTEAFF	TGTGCCAGCACCCTGACGACAGCGATGAACACTGAAGCTTTCTTT
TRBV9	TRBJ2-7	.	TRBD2	CASSISTSSSYEQYF	TGTGCCAGCAGCATTTCGACTAGCAGCTCCTACGAGCAGTACTTC
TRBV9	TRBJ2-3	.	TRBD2	CASSVSGGAGDTQYF	TGTGCCAGCAGCGTCAGCGGGGGGGCCGGAGATACGCAGTATTTT
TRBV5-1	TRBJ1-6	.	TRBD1	CASSSDRVGSPLHF	TGCGCCAGCAGCTCGGACAGGGTGGGCTCACCCCTCCACTTT
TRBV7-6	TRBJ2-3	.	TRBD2	CASSPVGGREDTQYF	TGTGCCAGCAGCCCCGTGGGGGGGAGGGAAGATACGCAGTATTTT
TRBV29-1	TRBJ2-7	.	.	CSVEDRALAYF	TGCAGCGTTGAAGATCGAGCCCTGGCGTACTTC
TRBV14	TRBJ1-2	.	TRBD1	CASSQDLRDRAGYTF	TGTGCCAGCAGCCAAGATCTCAGGGACAGGGCTGGCTACACCTTC
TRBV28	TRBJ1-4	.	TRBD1	CAVTDRGPWGEKLFF	TGTGCCGTCACCGACAGGGGACCCTGGGGAGAAAAACTGTTTTTT
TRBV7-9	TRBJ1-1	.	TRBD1	CASSPRTGGTEAFF	TGTGCCAGCAGCCCAAGGACAGGGGGGACTGAAGCTTTCTTT
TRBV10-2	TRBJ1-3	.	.	CASRPERTLSGNTIYF	TGCGCCAGCAGACCCGAACGTACTCTCTCTGGAAACACCATATATTTT
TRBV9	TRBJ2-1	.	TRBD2	CASSVGSGRGDEQFF	TGTGCCAGCAGCGTAGGGAGCGGGAGGGGCGATGAGCAGTTCTTC
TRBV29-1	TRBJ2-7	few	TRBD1	CSVATGRSVGEQYF	TGCAGCGTTGCGACAGGGAGATCAGTGGGCGAGCAGTACTTC
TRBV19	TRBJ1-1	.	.	CASSIGTSSTEAFF	TGTGCCAGTAGTATAGGGACCTCTAGCACTGAAGCTTTCTTT
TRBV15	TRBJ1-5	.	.	CATSSSRGSGQPQHF	TGTGCCACCAGCAGTTCCCGGGGGTCGGGTCAGCCCCAGCATTTT
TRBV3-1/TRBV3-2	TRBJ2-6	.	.	CASSQARGSGANVLTF	TGTGCCAGCAGCCAAGCTCGGGGCTCTGGGGCCAACGTCCTGACTTTC
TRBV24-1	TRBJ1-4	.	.	CATSGQGSGEKLFF	TGTGCCACCAGTGGGCAGGGAAGCGGTGAAAAACTGTTTTTT
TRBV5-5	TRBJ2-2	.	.	CASSLSVANTGELFF	TGTGCCAGCAGCTTGAGCGTCGCGAACACCGGGGAGCTGTTTTTT
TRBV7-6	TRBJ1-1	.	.	CASSLGGQGHTEAFF	TGTGCCAGCAGCTTAGGGGGGCAGGGACATACTGAAGCTTTCTTT
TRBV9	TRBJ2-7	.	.	CASSVGPASSYEQYF	TGTGCCAGCAGCGTAGGTCCCGCCAGCTCCTACGAGCAGTACTTC
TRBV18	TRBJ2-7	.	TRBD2	CASSPNRRTSGRADGYYEQYF	TGTGCCAGCTCACCAAACAGGCGGACTAGCGGGAGGGCCGACGGATATTACGAGCAGTACTTC
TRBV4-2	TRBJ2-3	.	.	CASSITADTQYF	TGTGCCAGCAGTATCACAGCGGATACGCAGTATTTT
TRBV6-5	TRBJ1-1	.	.	CASSYRGDTEAFF	TGTGCCAGCAGTTATAGGGGGGACACTGAAGCTTTCTTT
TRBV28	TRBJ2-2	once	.	CASSFRYTGELFF	TGTGCCAGCAGTTTTAGGTACACCGGGGAGCTGTTTTTT
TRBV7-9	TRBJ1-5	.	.	CASSLFGGGRSNQPQHF	TGTGCCAGCAGCTTATTTGGTGGCGGCCGGAGCAATCAGCCCCAGCATTTT